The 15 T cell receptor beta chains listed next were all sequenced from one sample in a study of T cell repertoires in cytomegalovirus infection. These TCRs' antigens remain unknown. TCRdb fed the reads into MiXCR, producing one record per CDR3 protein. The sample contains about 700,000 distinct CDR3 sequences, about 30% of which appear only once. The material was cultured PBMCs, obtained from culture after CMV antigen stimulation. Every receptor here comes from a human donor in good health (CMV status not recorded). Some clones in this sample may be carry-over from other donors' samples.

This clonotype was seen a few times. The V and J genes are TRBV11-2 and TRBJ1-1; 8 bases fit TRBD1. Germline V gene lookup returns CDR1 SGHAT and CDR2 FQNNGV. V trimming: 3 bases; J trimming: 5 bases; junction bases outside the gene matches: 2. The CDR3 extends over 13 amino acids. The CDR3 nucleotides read TGTGCCAGCAGCTTGACAGGGGCTACTGAAGCTTTCTTT. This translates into CASSLTGATEAFF.

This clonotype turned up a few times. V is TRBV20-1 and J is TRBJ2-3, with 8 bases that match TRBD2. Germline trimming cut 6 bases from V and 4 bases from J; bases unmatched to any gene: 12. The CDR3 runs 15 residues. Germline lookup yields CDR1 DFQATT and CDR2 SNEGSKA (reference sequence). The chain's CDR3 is CSAPLRGGAPDTQYF. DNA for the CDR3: TGCAGTGCCCCCTTACGGGGGGGGGCGCCAGATACGCAGTATTTT.

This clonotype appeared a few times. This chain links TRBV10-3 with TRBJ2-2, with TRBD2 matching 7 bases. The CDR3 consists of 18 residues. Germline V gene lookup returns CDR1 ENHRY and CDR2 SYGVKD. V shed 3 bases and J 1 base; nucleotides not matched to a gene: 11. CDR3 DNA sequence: TGTGCCATCAGTGACCCGCGGGGTACTAGCGAGAACACCGGGGAGCTGTTTTTT. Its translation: CAISDPRGTSENTGELFF.

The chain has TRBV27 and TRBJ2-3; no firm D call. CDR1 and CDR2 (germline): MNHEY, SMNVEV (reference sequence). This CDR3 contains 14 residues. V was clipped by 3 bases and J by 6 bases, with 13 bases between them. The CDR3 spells CASSFETALDTQYF. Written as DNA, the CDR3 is TGTGCCAGCAGTTTCGAAACAGCTCTCGATACGCAGTATTTT.

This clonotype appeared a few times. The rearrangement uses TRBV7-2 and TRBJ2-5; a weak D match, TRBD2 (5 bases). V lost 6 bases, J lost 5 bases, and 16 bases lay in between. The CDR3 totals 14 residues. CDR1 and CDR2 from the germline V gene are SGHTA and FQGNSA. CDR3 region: CASRTRVFGETQYF. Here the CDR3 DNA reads TGTGCCAGCAGGACGAGGGTTTTTGGGGAGACCCAGTACTTC.

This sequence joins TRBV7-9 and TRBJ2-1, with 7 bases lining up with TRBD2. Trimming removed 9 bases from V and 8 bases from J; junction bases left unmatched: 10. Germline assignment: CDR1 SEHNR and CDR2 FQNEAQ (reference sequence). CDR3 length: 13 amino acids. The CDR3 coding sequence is TGTGCCAGTTCGACTAGCTGGTCGGATGAGCAGTTCTTC. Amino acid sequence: CASSTSWSDEQFF.

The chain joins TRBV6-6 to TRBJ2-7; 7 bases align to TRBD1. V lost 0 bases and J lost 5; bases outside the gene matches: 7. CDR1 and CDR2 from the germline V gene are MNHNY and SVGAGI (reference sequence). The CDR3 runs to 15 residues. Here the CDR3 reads CASSYSNRGIDEQYF. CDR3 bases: TGTGCCAGCAGTTACTCGAACAGGGGCATCGACGAGCAGTACTTC.

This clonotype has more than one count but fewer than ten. In DNA form, the CDR3 reads TGTGCCAGTAGCCCGGGACGGCTAATGGGGGCCAACGTCCTGACTTTC. Encoded protein: CASSPGRLMGANVLTF. The chain employs TRBV19 and TRBJ2-6; TRBD1 or TRBD2 may be the D gene (5 bases each). Germline lookup yields CDR1 LNHDA and CDR2 SQIVND (reference sequence). The CDR3 is 16 residues long. Trimming left V 6 bases short and J 4 bases short, with 16 bases between.

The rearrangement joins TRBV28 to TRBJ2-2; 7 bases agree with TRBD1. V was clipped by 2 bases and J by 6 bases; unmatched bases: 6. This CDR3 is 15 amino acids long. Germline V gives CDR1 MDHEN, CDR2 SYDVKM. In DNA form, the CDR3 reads TGTGCCAGCAGTTTAGAGGGGGCAGGGGCCGGGGAGCTGTTTTTT. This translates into CASSLEGAGAGELFF.

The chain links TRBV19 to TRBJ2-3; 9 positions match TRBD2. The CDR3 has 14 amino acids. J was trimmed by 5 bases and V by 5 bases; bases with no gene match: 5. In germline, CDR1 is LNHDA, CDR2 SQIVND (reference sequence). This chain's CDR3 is CASSPAGGEDTQYF. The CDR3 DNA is TGTGCCAGTAGTCCGGCGGGAGGGGAAGATACGCAGTATTTT.

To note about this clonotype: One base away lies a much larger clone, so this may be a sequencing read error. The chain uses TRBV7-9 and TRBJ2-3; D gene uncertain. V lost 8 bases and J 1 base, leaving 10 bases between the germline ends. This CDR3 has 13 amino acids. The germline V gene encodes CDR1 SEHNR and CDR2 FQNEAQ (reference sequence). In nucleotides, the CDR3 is TGTGCCAGCTACCAAAGGGGCACAGATACGCAGTATTTT. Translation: CASYQRGTDTQYF.

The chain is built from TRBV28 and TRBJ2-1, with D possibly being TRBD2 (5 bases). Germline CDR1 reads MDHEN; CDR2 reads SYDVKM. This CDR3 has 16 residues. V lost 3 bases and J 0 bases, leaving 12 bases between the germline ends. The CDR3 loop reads CASSLGQSGSYNEQFF. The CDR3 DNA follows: TGTGCCAGCAGTTTGGGTCAGAGCGGCTCCTACAATGAGCAGTTCTTC.

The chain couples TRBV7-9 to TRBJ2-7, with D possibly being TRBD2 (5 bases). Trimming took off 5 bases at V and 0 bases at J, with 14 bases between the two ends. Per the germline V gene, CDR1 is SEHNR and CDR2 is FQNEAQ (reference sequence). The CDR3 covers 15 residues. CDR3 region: CASSPGLFLSYEQYF. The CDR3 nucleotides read TGTGCCAGCAGCCCCGGACTCTTTCTCTCCTACGAGCAGTACTTC.

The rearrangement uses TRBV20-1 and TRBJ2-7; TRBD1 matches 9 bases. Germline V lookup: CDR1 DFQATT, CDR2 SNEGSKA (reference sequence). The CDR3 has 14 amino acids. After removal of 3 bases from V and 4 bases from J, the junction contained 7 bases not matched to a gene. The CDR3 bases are TGCAGTGCTAGTGTCGGGACAGGGCCGTACGAGCAGTACTTC. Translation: CSASVGTGPYEQYF.

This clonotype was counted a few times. CDR3 sequence reads: CASSRRRDTQYF. Written as DNA, the CDR3 is TGTGCCAGCAGCCGCCGGCGGGATACGCAGTATTTT. The J gene is TRBJ2-3, the V gene TRBV7-6; D remains unclear. This CDR3 region has 12 residues. Germline V gives CDR1 SGHVS, CDR2 FNYEAQ. Between the trimmed V and J ends, which lost 5 bases and 6 bases, there was a span of 9 bases.